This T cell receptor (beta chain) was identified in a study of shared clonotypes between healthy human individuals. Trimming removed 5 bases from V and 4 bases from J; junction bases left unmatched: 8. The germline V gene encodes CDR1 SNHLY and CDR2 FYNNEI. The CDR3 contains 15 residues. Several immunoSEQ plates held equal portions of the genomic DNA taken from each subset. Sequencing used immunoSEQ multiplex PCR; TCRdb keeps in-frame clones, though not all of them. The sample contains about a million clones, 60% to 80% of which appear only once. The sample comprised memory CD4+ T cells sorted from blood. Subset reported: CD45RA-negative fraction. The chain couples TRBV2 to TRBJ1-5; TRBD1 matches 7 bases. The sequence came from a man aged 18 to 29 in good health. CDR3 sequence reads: CASSRQGGVNQPQHF. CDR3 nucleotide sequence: TGTGCCAGCAGTCGACAGGGTGGGGTGAATCAGCCCCAGCATTTT.